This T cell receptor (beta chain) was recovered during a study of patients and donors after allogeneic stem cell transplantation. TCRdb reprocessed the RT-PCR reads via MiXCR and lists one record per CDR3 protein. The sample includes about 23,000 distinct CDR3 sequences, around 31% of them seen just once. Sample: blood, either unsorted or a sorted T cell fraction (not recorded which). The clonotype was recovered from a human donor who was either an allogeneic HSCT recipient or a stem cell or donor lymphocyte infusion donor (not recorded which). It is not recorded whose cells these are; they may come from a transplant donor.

CDR3 residues: CASSRYAGEETQYF. The CDR3, as DNA: TGTGCCAGCAGCCGCTACGCGGGGGAAGAGACCCAGTACTTC. The rearrangement links TRBV4-2 to TRBJ2-5; 7 bases line up with TRBD2. This CDR3 has 14 residues. J was trimmed by 3 bases and V by 4 bases; bases with no gene match: 5. Germline V gives CDR1 LGHNA, CDR2 YNFKEQ.